One T cell receptor (beta chain) is described in this entry. No antigen is known for it. V was shortened by 3 bases and J by 4 bases, with 12 bases between the two germline ends. The CDR3 has 13 amino acids. Germline V gene sequence: CDR1 SQVTM, CDR2 ANQGSEA. This specimen comes from a study of cytomegalovirus exposure and HLA in healthy donors. Profiling relied on immunoSEQ multiplex PCR, and the TCRdb table lists in-frame clones only, not all of them. The data hold about 360,000 clones, with roughly 90% observed a single time. Study results and limitations: It was confirmed in vitro that a few of the CMV-associated chains were specific for CMV antigens.

Separate from the approximately 670-subject first cohort, the roughly 110-subject validation cohort was the one that the donors belonged to. The clonotype originates from a woman younger than 30 in good health and CMV-seronegative. The sequenced sample was PBMCs. V is TRBV29-1 and J is TRBJ1-1, with D possibly matching TRBD1 (5 bases). CDR3: CSVDWGGVTEAFF. The CDR3 DNA is TGCAGCGTTGATTGGGGGGGGGTCACTGAAGCTTTCTTT.